This TCR beta chain derives from a study of human T cells and chemical hapten exposure (dated by TCRdb to 2020 to 2022). Looking at the study overall: For sensitization, 2% DPC in acetone was applied to a roughly 2 cm by roughly 2 cm area of upper inner arm skin. The study tracked peripheral blood TCR repertoire changes in vivo during primary and secondary sensitization to the hapten diphenylcyclopropenone (DPC) in alopecia patients. The mostly female patient cohort included alopecia areata with under or over 50% scalp involvement, alopecia totalis and alopecia universalis. Patient blood was sampled pre-sensitization (week 0) and at 2, 6 and about 24 weeks after DPC sensitization. Some 29 alopecia patients gave blood for TCR sequencing at one to four time points (pre-sensitization, 2, 6 and 24 weeks). Libraries were pooled for sequencing, and per-sample TCR yields varied mainly because of small differences in library volumes within the pool. Patch testing was done on the upper back using Finn chambers containing 0.01% DPC, and results were scored after 6 days according to International Contact Dermatitis Research Group standards. Throughout the approximately 25-week study period, patients were also given weekly therapeutic DPC doses on the scalp.

Library preparation was by RACE. The data were produced on a NextSeq 500. During library preparation, unique molecular identifiers were attached to individual cDNA molecules so that TCRs could be counted quantitatively and reproducibly. For every blood RNA sample, sequencing covered both the TCR alpha and TCR beta chains. Per the source publication's procedure: The median number of TCRs per sample was approximately 93,000, ranging from roughly 23,224 to 690,600. V, J and CDR3 annotation of the TCR reads was performed with the Decombinator software suite. Every sample was subsampled to the same number of TCRs (28,000) for the PS versus PT1 abundance plots. TCRs were defined as expanded if absent before sensitization and observed at least eight times at the 2-week time point. TCRdb applied fastp at Q25 and MiXCR to the public reads, then kept only in-frame beta chains. Rows with one shared CDR3 protein collapse into an entry with the most common genes and DNA. The V and J calls here are based on TCRdb, not the publication. The table for this sample lists 90,000 or so distinct CDR3 sequences; about 8.5% of them were counted only once. The ten largest make up just over 2.5% of the sample.

The paper's findings and limits, for the study overall: Alopecia, a presumed autoimmune disease, was present in all patients, so the immune response of the patients might differ from that of healthy individuals. DPC sensitization did not change how many TCRs were above 1 in 1000 frequency, and no evidence was found of alterations in global repertoire structure. After repeated subsampling, the strength of the expansion versus patch-test correlation and the threshold at which it became significant changed. Patch test score was positively correlated with the number of PT1 expanded TCRs, with significance at thresholds 8, 16 and 32 but not at 4. Expanded TCRs formed significantly more large CDR3 similarity clusters than pre-sensitization or healthy control sets, consistent with antigen-driven responses.

From the germline V gene, CDR1 is SQVTM and CDR2 is ANQGSEA. Trimming at the junction amounts to 2 bases on V and 6 bases on J, and the germline ends lie 9 bases apart. Including the terminal cysteine and phenylalanine, the CDR3 comprises 12 residues. CDR3 DNA only is kept here, 36 bases in frame from base 1. The sample's time point label, in plain terms: pre-sensitization, week 0. The sample's treatment or condition label, decoded: therapeutic diphenylcyclopropenone sensitization with weekly scalp DPC. At every patch-test visit, the blood draw took place before the patch test was put on. Patients were eligible if aged 18 to 70, diagnosed with alopecia and judged suitable for DPC therapy, and pregnant patients were excluded. Total RNA was isolated from unfractionated whole blood collected in Tempus Blood RNA tubes. Comment on this clonotype: The specificity of this receptor is unknown. Base-call qualities are not available, and no considerably larger clone is one nucleotide away.

This TCR was sampled from a man aged 35-49 years with alopecia areata. Some clones in this sample may be carry-over from other donors' samples. Recombination linked TRBV29-1 to TRBJ2-3; TRBD1 is a weak D gene call, 6 bases matching. The material was whole blood, obtained in connection with sensitization to the hapten diphenylcyclopropenone (DPC). The CDR3 protein: CSVEPGEDTQYF. Read as DNA, the sequence is TGCAGCGTTGAACCAGGGGAGGATACGCAGTATTTT.